Following are 27 T cell receptor beta chains from one sample sequenced in a study of T cells after yellow fever vaccination. Using its own MiXCR run on the 5' RACE reads, TCRdb lists one record per CDR3 protein. The sample lists just under 600,000 distinct CDR3 sequences, approximately 12% seen once, with roughly an eighth in the top ten. The specimen comprised PBMCs, sampled on the day of the yellow fever booster vaccination. Receptors were obtained from a man aged 25 to 40 who received the YFV17D yellow fever vaccine.

The rearrangement uses TRBV5-6 and TRBJ2-3; perhaps TRBD2 as D (6 bases). The CDR3 is made up of 11 amino acids. With 2 bases removed from V and 9 bases from J, the gap between germline ends came to 7 bases. Germline lookup yields CDR1 SGHDT and CDR2 YYEEEE. The CDR3 DNA reads as TGTGCCAGCAGCTTTGCGGGAACGCAGTATTTT. This codes for CASSFAGTQYF.

The chain links TRBV18 to TRBJ2-5; 9 nucleotides line up with TRBD1. The CDR3 is 16 amino acids. The V gene end was trimmed by 2 bases and the J gene end by 4 bases; junction bases not matched to a gene: 8. Germline CDR1 reads KGHSH; CDR2 reads LQKENI. CDR3 DNA: TGTGCCAGCTCACCAACGGACAGGGGAGTACGAGAGACCCAGTACTTC. Translation: CASSPTDRGVRETQYF.

CDR3 amino acids: CSVGSGVRKAFF. In DNA form, the CDR3 reads TGCAGCGTTGGGTCAGGCGTGAGGAAAGCTTTCTTT. The V call is TRBV29-1, the J call TRBJ1-1, with D uncertain. V was clipped by 4 bases and J by 9 bases, with 15 bases between them. Germline CDR1 is SQVTM and CDR2 is ANQGSEA. The CDR3 sequence is 12 residues long.

The chain is built from TRBV4-3 and TRBJ1-1; no definite D call. V lost 1 base, J lost 0 bases, and 6 bases lay in between. From germline, CDR1 is LGHNA and CDR2 YSLEER. The CDR3 covers 14 residues. The CDR3 protein is CASSQGAVNTEAFF. The CDR3 DNA is TGCGCCAGCAGCCAAGGGGCAGTGAACACTGAAGCTTTCTTT.

The sample holds many counts of this clonotype. The V and J genes are TRBV5-1 and TRBJ2-2, with D unresolved. Germline assignment: CDR1 SGHRS and CDR2 YFSETQ. The V end lost 4 bases, the J end lost 7 bases, and 8 bases lay between the germline ends. The CDR3 extends over 12 amino acids. The CDR3 DNA sequence: TGCGCCAGCAGCCCCCCCAGCGGGGAGCTGTTTTTT. Translation: CASSPPSGELFF. Full variable domain (remainder filled in from reference TRBV5-1 and TRBJ2-2): KAGVTQTPRYLIKTRGQQVTLSCSPISGHRSVSWYQQTPGQGLQFLFEYFSETQRNKGNFPGRFSGRQFSNSRSEMNVSTLELGDSALYLCASSPPSGELFFGEGSRLTVL.

V and J are TRBV6-1 and TRBJ1-5, with TRBD1 as a possible D gene (5 bases). Trimming removed 5 bases from V and 4 bases from J, with 24 bases in between. There are 18 residues in the CDR3. Germline V CDR1 and CDR2: MNHNS, SASEGT. The CDR3 reads CASSPGTFTGTANQPQHF. CDR3 sequence (DNA): TGTGCCAGCAGTCCCGGGACCTTCACCGGTACTGCGAATCAGCCCCAGCATTTT.

The chain uses TRBV7-2 and TRBJ1-6, with D maybe TRBD1 (6 bases). V lost 5 bases to trimming and J lost 10 bases, with 15 bases between them. Germline V lookup: CDR1 SGHTA, CDR2 FQGNSA. CDR3 length: 14 amino acids. This chain's CDR3 is CASSQTGVGSPLHF. The CDR3 region has the DNA TGTGCCAGCAGCCAGACAGGAGTTGGGTCACCCCTCCACTTT.

This chain joins TRBV28 and TRBJ2-3, with TRBD2 identical over 9 bases. Germline V gene data show CDR1 as MDHEN and CDR2 as SYDVKM. J gave up 3 bases and V 6 bases, and 7 bases lay outside the gene matches. The CDR3 totals 15 residues. Here the CDR3 reads CASSASGRKTDTQYF. In DNA, the CDR3 is TGTGCCAGCAGCGCAAGCGGGAGGAAAACAGATACGCAGTATTTT.

The chain uses TRBV7-8 and TRBJ2-1; TRBD2 aligns across 9 bases. This CDR3 region has 17 residues. Losses at the gene ends were 1 base for V and 7 bases for J; bases not matched to a gene: 11. Germline V gene lookup returns CDR1 SGHVS and CDR2 FQNEAQ. The CDR3 loop is CASSLGGLAGSRNEQFF. DNA of the CDR3: TGTGCCAGCAGCTTAGGGGGGCTAGCGGGGAGTCGGAATGAGCAGTTCTTC.

The chain is built from TRBV7-2 and TRBJ2-3; TRBD2 aligns across 7 bases. There are 14 residues in the CDR3. The germline V gene encodes CDR1 SGHTA and CDR2 FQGNSA. V was pared by 5 bases and J by 11 bases, with 13 bases of the junction left unmatched. The CDR3 region is CASSLGLVQGGQYF. CDR3 coding DNA: TGTGCCAGCAGCCTCGGACTAGTGCAGGGAGGGCAGTATTTT.

The chain couples TRBV7-2 to TRBJ2-5; D is uncertain. Germline V lookup: CDR1 SGHTA, CDR2 FQGNSA. There are 16 residues in the CDR3. With 1 base removed from V and 2 bases from J, the gap between germline ends came to 14 bases. The CDR3 loop reads CASSLGSQIPQETQYF. DNA for the CDR3: TGTGCCAGCAGCTTAGGGTCCCAGATTCCTCAAGAGACCCAGTACTTC.

The chain uses TRBV25-1 and TRBJ2-7; no reliable D call. This CDR3 has 13 residues. Trimming left V 6 bases short and J 7 bases short, with 16 bases between. From germline, CDR1 is MGHDK and CDR2 SYGVNS. The CDR3 coding sequence is TGTGCCAGCAGCCCCTCCGGGCGGTTGGAGCAGTACTTC. Its protein is CASSPSGRLEQYF.

This chain connects TRBV9 to TRBJ2-2, with D possibly matching TRBD1 (6 bases). Deletions cut 4 bases from V and 4 bases from J, with 17 bases between. In germline, CDR1 is SGDLS, CDR2 YYNGEE. This CDR3 is built from 16 residues. CDR3 residues: CASSNLAGASTGELFF. The CDR3 region has the DNA TGTGCCAGCAGCAACCTGGCAGGGGCTAGCACCGGGGAGCTGTTTTTT. Complete variable domain (other parts from reference TRBV9 and TRBJ2-2): DSGVTQTPKHLITATGQRVTLRCSPRSGDLSVYWYQQSLDQGLQFLIQYYNGEERAKGNILERFSAQQFPDLHSELNLSSLELGDSALYFCASSNLAGASTGELFFGEGSRLTVL.

The rearrangement links TRBV18 to TRBJ2-3, with TRBD2 matching 8 bases. CDR3 size: 18 residues. Losses at the gene ends were 1 base for V and 1 base for J; bases not matched to a gene: 10. The germline V gene has CDR1 KGHSH and CDR2 LQKENI. The CDR3 is CASSPRGGRPQGTDTQYF. The CDR3 DNA sequence: TGTGCCAGCTCACCACGAGGCGGGAGGCCCCAAGGCACAGATACGCAGTATTTT.

This chain joins TRBV20-1 and TRBJ1-2; D not certain. Germline assignment: CDR1 DFQATT and CDR2 SNEGSKA (reference sequence). The length of the CDR3 is 11 residues. V was cut by 0 bases and J by 3 bases, with 2 bases left in between. The CDR3 coding sequence is TGCAGTGCTAGAGACTACTATGGCTACACCTTC. Protein product: CSARDYYGYTF.

In its sample, this clonotype was seen many times. This chain links TRBV15 with TRBJ2-5; D is perhaps TRBD1 or TRBD2 (5 bases each). Germline CDR1 is LNHNV and CDR2 is YYDKDF (reference sequence). Trimming cost V 0 bases and J 7 bases, with 12 bases left between them. This CDR3 has 14 residues. This chain's CDR3 is CATSRDPGGGTQYF. In DNA form, the CDR3 reads TGTGCCACCAGCAGAGATCCTGGGGGTGGGACCCAGTACTTC.

The chain couples TRBV3-1 to TRBJ2-7, with 14 nucleotides matching TRBD2. This CDR3 is 20 amino acids long. J was trimmed by 0 bases and V by 4 bases; bases with no gene match: 14. Germline V lookup: CDR1 LGHDT, CDR2 YNNKEL (reference sequence). In DNA form, the CDR3 reads TGTGCCAGCAGCCCCGGGACTAGCGGGAGTGGGGGTCCGAGCTCCTACGAGCAGTACTTC. It translates to CASSPGTSGSGGPSSYEQYF.

The V and J genes are TRBV19 and TRBJ2-4; D is undetermined. CDR1 and CDR2 from the germline V gene are LNHDA and SQIVND (reference sequence). This CDR3 comprises 14 residues. V shed 7 bases and J shed 0 bases, with 10 bases lying between them. CDR3 residues: CASTAALAKNIQYF. The CDR3 coding sequence is TGTGCCAGTACCGCCGCCCTAGCCAAAAACATTCAGTACTTC.

This clonotype has only a few counts. This rearrangement joins TRBV20-1 to TRBJ2-3; a weak D match, TRBD1 (6 bases). Trimming removed 5 bases from V and 0 bases from J, with 15 bases in between. This CDR3 spans 15 amino acids. Germline V gives CDR1 DFQATT, CDR2 SNEGSKA (reference sequence). The CDR3 nucleotides are TGCAGTGCTGAGAGCAGGGGATCCAGCACAGATACGCAGTATTTT. Its protein is CSAESRGSSTDTQYF.

In this sample, this clonotype turned up many times. The rearrangement joins TRBV7-2 to TRBJ2-7; 9 positions agree with TRBD1. V gave up 4 bases and J gave up 2 bases; unmatched junction bases: 3. The germline V gene has CDR1 SGHTA and CDR2 FQGNSA. The CDR3 extends over 14 amino acids. The CDR3 spells CASSSRQGAYEQYF. In nucleotides, the CDR3 is TGTGCCAGCAGCTCCAGACAGGGGGCCTACGAGCAGTACTTC.

This clonotype came up a few times. The gene calls are TRBV20-1 and TRBJ2-5; perhaps TRBD2 as D (5 bases). With 6 bases removed from V and 1 base from J, the gap between germline ends came to 9 bases. The germline gives CDR1 DFQATT, CDR2 SNEGSKA (reference sequence). CDR3 length: 12 amino acids. DNA for the CDR3: TGCAGTGCCGAGGGCAGCCAAGAGACCCAGTACTTC. This gives the protein CSAEGSQETQYF.

V is TRBV20-1 and J is TRBJ1-2, with 8 bases that match TRBD1. The CDR3 is 14 residues long. The junction had 6 bases not matched to a gene; V was cut back by 1 base and J by 5 bases. Germline values: CDR1 DFQATT, CDR2 SNEGSKA (reference sequence). CDR3 sequence (DNA): TGCAGTGCTAGAGCGGGACAGGACACTTATGGCTACACCTTC. The encoded protein is CSARAGQDTYGYTF.

The chain carries TRBV4-2 and TRBJ2-4; 8 bases match TRBD2. In germline, CDR1 is LGHNA, CDR2 YNFKEQ. CDR3 length: 16 residues. V gave up 2 bases and J gave up 11 bases; unmatched junction bases: 14. The CDR3 nucleotides are TGTGCCAGCAGCCAACCCGGGGGGCAGTTAGCGGGACTTCAGTACTTC. Translated: CASSQPGGQLAGLQYF.

In its sample, this clonotype was seen a few times. The genes are TRBV18 and TRBJ2-7, with D possibly called TRBD1 or TRBD2 (5 bases each). V was pared by 3 bases and J by 5 bases, with 11 bases between. CDR3 length: 13 residues. The V gene's germline CDR1 is KGHSH and CDR2 LQKENI. In DNA form, the CDR3 reads TGTGCCAGCTCACCGTCAGGGAGCCACGAGCAGTACTTC. Encoded protein: CASSPSGSHEQYF. The entire variable domain, with the rest obtained from reference TRBV18 and TRBJ2-7, is as follows: NAGVMQNPRHLVRRRGQEARLRCSPMKGHSHVYWYRQLPEEGLKFMVYLQKENIIDESGMPKERFSAEFPKEGPSILRIQQVVRGDSAAYFCASSPSGSHEQYFGPGTRLTVT.

This clonotype came up a few times. This chain joins TRBV6-1 and TRBJ2-7; D is possibly TRBD1 (6 bases). CDR1 is MNHNS, CDR2 SASEGT, per germline. Trimming left V 6 bases short and J 4 bases short, with 16 bases between. The CDR3 loop spans 14 amino acids. The CDR3 nucleotides read TGTGCCAGCAGACCACCGGGACAAATTTACGAGCAGTACTTC. Translation gives CASRPPGQIYEQYF.

This chain connects TRBV5-1 to TRBJ2-1, with D unclear. Germline CDR1 is SGHRS and CDR2 is YFSETQ. The V gene lost 1 base and the J gene lost 4 bases, with 9 bases spanning the gap. The CDR3 has 14 residues. CDR3 coding DNA: TGCGCCAGCAGCTTGTGGGGTGATTACAATGAGCAGTTCTTC. This gives the protein CASSLWGDYNEQFF. Combining the CDR3 with reference TRBV5-1 and TRBJ2-1 gives the whole variable domain KAGVTQTPRYLIKTRGQQVTLSCSPISGHRSVSWYQQTPGQGLQFLFEYFSETQRNKGNFPGRFSGRQFSNSRSEMNVSTLELGDSALYLCASSLWGDYNEQFFGPGTRLTVL.

This clonotype was seen more than once but under ten times. The chain links TRBV7-3 to TRBJ2-5; D ambiguous. CDR3 length: 14 amino acids. The germline V gene has CDR1 SGHTA and CDR2 FQGTGA. The V and J ends lost 2 bases and 5 bases respectively, with 12 bases between them. The CDR3: CASSLEAGFETQYF. In nucleotides, the CDR3 is TGTGCCAGCAGCTTAGAGGCAGGATTCGAGACCCAGTACTTC. Supplemented by reference TRBV7-3 and TRBJ2-5, the full variable domain reads GAGVSQTPSNKVTEKGKYVELRCDPISGHTALYWYRQSLGQGPEFLIYFQGTGAADDSGLPNDRFFAVRPEGSVSTLKIQRTERGDSAVYLCASSLEAGFETQYFGPGTRLLVL.